This T cell receptor beta chain was profiled in a study of blood T cell repertoires in COVID-19. About the study: Specimens from acute and convalescent COVID-19 originated in the United States, Italy and Spain.

Cohort assignment relied on participant-reported clinical history. As handled by the study authors: Using reference gene primer amplification, nucleated cell counts were estimated. Produced via immunoSEQ multiplex PCR; TCRdb's table is partial and in-frame only. That table is the source of V, J and clone size, and D and trimming were worked out from the DNA. The data contain fewer than 350,000 clones, around 84% of them singletons. The TCR sequence derives from a woman younger than 45 who had been exposed to COVID-19. The sample was PBMCs or T cells enriched from blood (not recorded which).

This chain's CDR3 is CASSPLRGSFSGYTF. The CDR3 bases are TGTGCCAGCTCACCACTACGGGGGTCCTTCTCTGGCTACACCTTC. The rearrangement joins TRBV18 to TRBJ1-2, with a weak D call TRBD1 (5 bases). The CDR3 consists of 15 residues. With 1 base removed from V and 7 bases from J, the gap between germline ends came to 16 bases. Looked up from germline, CDR1 is KGHSH and CDR2 is LQKENI.